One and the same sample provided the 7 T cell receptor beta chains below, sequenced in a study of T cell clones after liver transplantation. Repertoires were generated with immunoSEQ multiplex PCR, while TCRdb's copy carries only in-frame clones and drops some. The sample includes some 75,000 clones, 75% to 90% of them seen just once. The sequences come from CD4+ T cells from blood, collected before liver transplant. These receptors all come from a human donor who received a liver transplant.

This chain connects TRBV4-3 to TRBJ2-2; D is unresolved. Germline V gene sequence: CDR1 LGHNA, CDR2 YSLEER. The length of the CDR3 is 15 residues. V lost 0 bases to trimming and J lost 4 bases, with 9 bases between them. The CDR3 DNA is TGCGCCAGCAGCCAAGAGAGCCAGGCCACCGGGGAGCTGTTTTTT. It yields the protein CASSQESQATGELFF.

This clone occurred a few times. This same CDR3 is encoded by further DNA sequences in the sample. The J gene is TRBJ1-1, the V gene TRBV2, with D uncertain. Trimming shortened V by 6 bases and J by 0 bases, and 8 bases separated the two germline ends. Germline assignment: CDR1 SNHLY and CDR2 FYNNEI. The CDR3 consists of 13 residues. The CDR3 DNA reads TGTGCCAGCAGCGGCGGAGTGAACACTGAAGCTTTCTTT. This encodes CASSGGVNTEAFF.

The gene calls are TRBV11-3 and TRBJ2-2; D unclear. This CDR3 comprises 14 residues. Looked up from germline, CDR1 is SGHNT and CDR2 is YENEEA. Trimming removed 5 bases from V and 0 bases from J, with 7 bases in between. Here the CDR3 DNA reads TGTGCCAGCAGCAAGGACCCGAACACCGGGGAGCTGTTTTTT. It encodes CASSKDPNTGELFF.

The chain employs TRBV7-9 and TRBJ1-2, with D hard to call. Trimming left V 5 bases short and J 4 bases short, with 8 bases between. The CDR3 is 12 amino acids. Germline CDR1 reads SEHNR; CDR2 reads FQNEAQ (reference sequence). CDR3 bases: TGTGCCAGCAGCCCGCGGGGCTATGGCTACACCTTC. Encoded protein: CASSPRGYGYTF.

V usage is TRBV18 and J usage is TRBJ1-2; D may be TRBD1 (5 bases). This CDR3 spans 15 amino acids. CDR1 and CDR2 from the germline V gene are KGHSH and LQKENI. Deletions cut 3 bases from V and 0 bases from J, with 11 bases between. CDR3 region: CASSPLQDSNYGYTF. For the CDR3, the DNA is TGTGCCAGCTCACCCTTACAGGATTCTAACTATGGCTACACCTTC. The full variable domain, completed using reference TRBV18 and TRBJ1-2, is NAGVMQNPRHLVRRRGQEARLRCSPMKGHSHVYWYRQLPEEGLKFMVYLQKENIIDESGMPKERFSAEFPKEGPSILRIQQVVRGDSAAYFCASSPLQDSNYGYTFGSGTRLTVV.

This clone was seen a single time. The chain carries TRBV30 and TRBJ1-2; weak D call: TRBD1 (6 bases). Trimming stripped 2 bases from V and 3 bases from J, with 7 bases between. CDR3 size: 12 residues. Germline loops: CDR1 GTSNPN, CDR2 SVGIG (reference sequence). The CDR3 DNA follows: TGTGCCTGGAGTAGACAGGACTATGGCTACACCTTC. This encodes CAWSRQDYGYTF.

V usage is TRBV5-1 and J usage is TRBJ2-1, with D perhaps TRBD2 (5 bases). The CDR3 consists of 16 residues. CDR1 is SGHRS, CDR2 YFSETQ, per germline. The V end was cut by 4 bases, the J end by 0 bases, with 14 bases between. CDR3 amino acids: CASSVAGRHSYNEQFF. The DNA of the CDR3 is TGCGCCAGCAGCGTCGCTGGGAGACACTCCTACAATGAGCAGTTCTTC. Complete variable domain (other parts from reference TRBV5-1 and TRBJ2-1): KAGVTQTPRYLIKTRGQQVTLSCSPISGHRSVSWYQQTPGQGLQFLFEYFSETQRNKGNFPGRFSGRQFSNSRSEMNVSTLELGDSALYLCASSVAGRHSYNEQFFGPGTRLTVL.